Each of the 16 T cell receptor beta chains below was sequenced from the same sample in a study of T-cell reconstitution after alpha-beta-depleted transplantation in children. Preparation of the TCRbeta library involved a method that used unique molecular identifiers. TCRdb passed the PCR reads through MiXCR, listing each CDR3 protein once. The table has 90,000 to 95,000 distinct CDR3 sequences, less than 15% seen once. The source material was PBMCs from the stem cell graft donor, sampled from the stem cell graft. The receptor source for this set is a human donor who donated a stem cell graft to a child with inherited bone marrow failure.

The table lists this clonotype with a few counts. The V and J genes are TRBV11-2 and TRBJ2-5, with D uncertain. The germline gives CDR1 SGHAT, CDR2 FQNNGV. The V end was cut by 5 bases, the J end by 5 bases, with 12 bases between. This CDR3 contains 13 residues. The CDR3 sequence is CASSQSVLETQYF. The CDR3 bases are TGTGCCAGCAGCCAGTCAGTGTTGGAGACCCAGTACTTC.

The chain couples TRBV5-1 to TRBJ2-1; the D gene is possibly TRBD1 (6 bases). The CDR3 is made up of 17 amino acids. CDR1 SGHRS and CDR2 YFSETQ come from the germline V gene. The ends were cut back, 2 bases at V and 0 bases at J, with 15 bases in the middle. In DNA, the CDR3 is TGCGCCAGCAGCTTACTACAGGGTGGGGGCTCCTACAATGAGCAGTTCTTC. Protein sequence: CASSLLQGGGSYNEQFF.

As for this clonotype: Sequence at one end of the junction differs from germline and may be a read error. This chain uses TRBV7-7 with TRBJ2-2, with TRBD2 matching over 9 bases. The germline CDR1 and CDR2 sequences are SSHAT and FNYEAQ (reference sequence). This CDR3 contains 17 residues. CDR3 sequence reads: CASSLGAREGTTGELFF. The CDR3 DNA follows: TGTGCTAGCAGTTTAGGGGCGCGGGAGGGCACTACCGGGGAGCTGTTTTTT.

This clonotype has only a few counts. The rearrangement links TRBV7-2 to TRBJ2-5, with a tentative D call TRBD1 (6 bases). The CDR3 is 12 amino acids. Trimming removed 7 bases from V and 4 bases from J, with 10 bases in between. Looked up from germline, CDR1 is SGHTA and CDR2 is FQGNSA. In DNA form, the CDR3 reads TGTGCCAGCAAAAACAGGGCAGAGACCCAGTACTTC. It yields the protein CASKNRAETQYF.

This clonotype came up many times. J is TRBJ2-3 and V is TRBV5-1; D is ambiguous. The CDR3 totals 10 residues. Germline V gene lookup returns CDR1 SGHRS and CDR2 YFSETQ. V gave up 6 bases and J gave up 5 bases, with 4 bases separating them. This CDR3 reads CASTEDTQYF. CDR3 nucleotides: TGCGCCAGCACGGAAGATACGCAGTATTTT.

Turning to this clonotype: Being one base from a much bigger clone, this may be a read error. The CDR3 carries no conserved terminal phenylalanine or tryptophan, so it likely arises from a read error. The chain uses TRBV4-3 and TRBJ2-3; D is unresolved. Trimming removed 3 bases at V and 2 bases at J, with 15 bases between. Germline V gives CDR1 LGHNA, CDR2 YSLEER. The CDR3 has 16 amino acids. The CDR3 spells CASSQSFADHTDTQYS. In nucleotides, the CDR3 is TGCGCCAGCAGCCAGTCCTTTGCGGACCACACAGATACGCAGTATTCT.

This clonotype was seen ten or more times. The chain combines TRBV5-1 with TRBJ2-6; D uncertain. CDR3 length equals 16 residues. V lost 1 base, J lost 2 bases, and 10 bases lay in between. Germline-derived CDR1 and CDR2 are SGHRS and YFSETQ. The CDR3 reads CASSLPRMAGANVLTF. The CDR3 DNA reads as TGCGCCAGCAGCTTGCCTCGGATGGCTGGGGCCAACGTCCTGACTTTC.

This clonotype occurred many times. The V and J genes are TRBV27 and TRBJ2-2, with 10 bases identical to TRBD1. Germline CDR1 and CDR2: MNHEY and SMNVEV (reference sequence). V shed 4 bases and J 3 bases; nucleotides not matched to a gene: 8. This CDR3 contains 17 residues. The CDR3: CASSSPSDRGHTGELFF. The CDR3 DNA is TGTGCCAGCAGTTCCCCCAGCGACAGGGGGCACACCGGGGAGCTGTTTTTT.

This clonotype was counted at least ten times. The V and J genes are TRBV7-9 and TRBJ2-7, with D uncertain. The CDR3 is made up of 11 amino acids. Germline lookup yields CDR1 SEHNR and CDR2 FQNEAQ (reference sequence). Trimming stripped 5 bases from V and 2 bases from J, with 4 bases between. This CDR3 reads CASSRTYEQYF. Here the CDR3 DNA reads TGTGCCAGCAGCCGAACCTACGAGCAGTACTTC.

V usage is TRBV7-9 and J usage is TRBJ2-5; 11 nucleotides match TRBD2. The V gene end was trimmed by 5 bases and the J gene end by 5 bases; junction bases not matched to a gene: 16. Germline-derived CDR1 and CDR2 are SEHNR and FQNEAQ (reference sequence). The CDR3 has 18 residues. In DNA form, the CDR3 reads TGTGCCAGCAGCCTGCCGCCGCGACTAGCGGGACTCCGGGAGACCCAGTACTTC. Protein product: CASSLPPRLAGLRETQYF.

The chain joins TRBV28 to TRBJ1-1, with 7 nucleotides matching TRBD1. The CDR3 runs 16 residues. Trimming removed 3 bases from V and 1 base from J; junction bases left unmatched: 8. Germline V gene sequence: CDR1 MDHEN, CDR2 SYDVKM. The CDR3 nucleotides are TGTGCCAGCAGTTTCCCTACGGACAGGCCGAACACTGAAGCTTTCTTT. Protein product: CASSFPTDRPNTEAFF.

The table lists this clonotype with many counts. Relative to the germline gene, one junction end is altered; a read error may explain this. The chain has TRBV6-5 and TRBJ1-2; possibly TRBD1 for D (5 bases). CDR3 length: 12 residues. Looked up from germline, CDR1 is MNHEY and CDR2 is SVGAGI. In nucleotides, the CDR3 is TGTGCCAGCAATACAGGAAACTATTGCTACACCTTC. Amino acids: CASNTGNYCYTF.

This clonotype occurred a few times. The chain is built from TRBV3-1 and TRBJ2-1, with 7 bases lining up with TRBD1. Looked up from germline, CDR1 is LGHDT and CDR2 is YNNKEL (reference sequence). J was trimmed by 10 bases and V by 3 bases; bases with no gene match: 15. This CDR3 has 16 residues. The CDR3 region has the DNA TGTGCCAGCAGCCACCGACAGGGCGGATCGAGGATCGAGCAGTTCTTC. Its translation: CASSHRQGGSRIEQFF.

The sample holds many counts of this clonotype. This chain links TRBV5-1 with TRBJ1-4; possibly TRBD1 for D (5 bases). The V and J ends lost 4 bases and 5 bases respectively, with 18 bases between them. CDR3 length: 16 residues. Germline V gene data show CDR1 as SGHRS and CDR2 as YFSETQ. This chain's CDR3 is CASSPRVGGKNEKLFF. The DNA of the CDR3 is TGCGCCAGCAGCCCTCGGGTCGGGGGGAAGAATGAAAAACTGTTTTTT.

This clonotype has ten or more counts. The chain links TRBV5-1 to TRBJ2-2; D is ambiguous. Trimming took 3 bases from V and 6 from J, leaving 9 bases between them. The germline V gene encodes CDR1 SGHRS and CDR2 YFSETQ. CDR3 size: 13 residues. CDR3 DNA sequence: TGCGCCAGCAGCTCCCGGATGGCCGGGGAGCTGTTTTTT. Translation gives CASSSRMAGELFF.

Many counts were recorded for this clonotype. The CDR3 region has the DNA TGCGCCAGCAGCCTGGACAGTGGGACTGAAGCTTTCTTT. This sequence encodes CASSLDSGTEAFF. The rearrangement links TRBV5-1 to TRBJ1-1, with TRBD1 as a possible D gene (6 bases). V lost 4 bases to trimming and J lost 5 bases, with 12 bases between them. The germline V gene has CDR1 SGHRS and CDR2 YFSETQ. There are 13 residues in the CDR3.